Below, one T cell receptor (beta chain) is given with its context. Its specificity is unknown. The assay was immunoSEQ multiplex PCR, and TCRdb's table has in-frame clones only and misses some. The sample contains 300,000 to 350,000 clones, around 81% of which appear only once. This CDR3 spans 15 amino acids. V dropped 3 bases and J dropped 8; count of bases not matched to a gene: 10. Germline assignment: CDR1 MNHEY and CDR2 SMNVEV (reference sequence). The record originates from a study of Ad26.COV2.S vaccination and SARS-CoV-2 variants. Overall study findings and caveats: Similar non-spike TCR breadth was observed in recipients of vaccine and of placebo. Overall T cell responses may have been underestimated by the analyses of TCR breadth and depth.

This sample's treatment: 15 to 20 received Ad26.COV2.S at low or high dose, single or two shots; 5 received placebo; per-sample allocation not given. The investigators took samples on day 63 after the first vaccine or placebo injection. The starting material was peripheral blood, obtained in a trial of Ad26.COV2.S vaccine versus placebo. The genes are TRBV27 and TRBJ2-1, with 7 bases that match TRBD1. The clonotype originates from a person aged 18-60 years who received the Ad26.COV2.S COVID-19 vaccine or a placebo. CDR3 sequence (DNA): TGTGCCAGCAGTTTTAGGGGGCTTGGATTCGATGAGCAGTTCTTC. Residues: CASSFRGLGFDEQFF.